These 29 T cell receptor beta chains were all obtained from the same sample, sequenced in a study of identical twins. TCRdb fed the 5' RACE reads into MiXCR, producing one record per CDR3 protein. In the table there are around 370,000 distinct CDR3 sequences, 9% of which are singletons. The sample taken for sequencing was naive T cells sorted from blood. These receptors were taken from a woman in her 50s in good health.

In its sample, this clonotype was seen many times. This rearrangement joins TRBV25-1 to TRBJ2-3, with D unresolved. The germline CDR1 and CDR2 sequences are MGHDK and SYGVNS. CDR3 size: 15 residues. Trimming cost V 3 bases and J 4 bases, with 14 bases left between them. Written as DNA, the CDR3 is TGTGCCAGCAGTGAGTATACAAGGCTCGCAGATACGCAGTATTTT. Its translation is CASSEYTRLADTQYF.

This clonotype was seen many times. The CDR3 sequence is CSVSQREDATYEQYV. The CDR3 DNA reads as TGCAGCGTCAGCCAGCGGGAGGATGCTACCTACGAGCAGTACGTC. The chain couples TRBV29-1 to TRBJ2-7, with 9 bases that match TRBD2. Trimming took 6 bases from V and 2 from J; bases not matched to a gene: 11. This CDR3 comprises 15 residues. Germline CDR1 SQVTM, CDR2 ANQGSEA.

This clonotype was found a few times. The CDR3 sequence is CASSQDIIVGGFTDTQYF. The CDR3 region has the DNA TGCGCCAGCAGCCAAGATATTATAGTCGGGGGCTTCACAGATACGCAGTATTTT. V is TRBV4-1 and J is TRBJ2-3; D could derive from TRBD1 or TRBD2 (6 bases each). Per germline, CDR1 MGHRA and CDR2 YSYEKL. Trimming pared 0 bases from V and 2 bases from J, leaving 18 bases between. The CDR3 has 18 residues.

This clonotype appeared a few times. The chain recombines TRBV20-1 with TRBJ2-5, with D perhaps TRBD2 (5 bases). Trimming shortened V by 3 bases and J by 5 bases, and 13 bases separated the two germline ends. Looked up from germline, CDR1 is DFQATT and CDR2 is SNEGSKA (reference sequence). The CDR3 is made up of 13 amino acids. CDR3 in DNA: TGCAGTGCTAGTCGGGGTATCGGGGAGACCCAGTACTTC. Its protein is CSASRGIGETQYF.

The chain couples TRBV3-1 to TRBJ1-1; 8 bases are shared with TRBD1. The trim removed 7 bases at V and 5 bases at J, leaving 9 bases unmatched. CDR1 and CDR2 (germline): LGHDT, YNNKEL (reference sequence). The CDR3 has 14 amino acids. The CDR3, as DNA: TGTGCCAGCACCTCCACAGGGGGAAAAACTGAAGCTTTCTTT. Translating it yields CASTSTGGKTEAFF.

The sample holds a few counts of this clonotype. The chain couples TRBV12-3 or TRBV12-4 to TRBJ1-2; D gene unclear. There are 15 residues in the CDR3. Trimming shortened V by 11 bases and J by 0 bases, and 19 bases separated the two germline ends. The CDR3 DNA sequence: TGTGCCGTTACCCGAGGCAGAACAGCTAACTATGGCTACACCTTC. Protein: CAVTRGRTANYGYTF.

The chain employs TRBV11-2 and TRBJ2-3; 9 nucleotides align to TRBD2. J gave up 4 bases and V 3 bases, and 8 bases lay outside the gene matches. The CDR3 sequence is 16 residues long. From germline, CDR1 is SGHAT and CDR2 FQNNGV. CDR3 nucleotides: TGTGCCAGCAGCTTGTTGGCTAGCGGGATGTCAGATACGCAGTATTTT. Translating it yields CASSLLASGMSDTQYF.

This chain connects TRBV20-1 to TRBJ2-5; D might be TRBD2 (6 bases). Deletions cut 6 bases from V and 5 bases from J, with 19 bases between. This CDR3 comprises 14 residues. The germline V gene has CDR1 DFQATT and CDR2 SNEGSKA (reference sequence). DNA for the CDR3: TGCAGTGCGCTAGAGGTGCTAGCGACGGAGACCCAGTACTTC. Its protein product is CSALEVLATETQYF.

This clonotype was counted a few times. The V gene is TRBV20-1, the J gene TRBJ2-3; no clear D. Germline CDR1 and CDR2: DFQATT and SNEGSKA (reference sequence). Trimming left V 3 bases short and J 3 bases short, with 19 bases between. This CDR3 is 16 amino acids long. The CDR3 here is CSARPGRWAETDTQYF. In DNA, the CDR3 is TGCAGTGCTAGGCCCGGTCGCTGGGCAGAAACAGATACGCAGTATTTT.

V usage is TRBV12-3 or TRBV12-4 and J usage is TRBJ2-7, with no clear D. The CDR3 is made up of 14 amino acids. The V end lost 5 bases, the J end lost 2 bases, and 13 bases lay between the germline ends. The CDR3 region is CASSKSAGTYEQYF. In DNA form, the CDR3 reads TGTGCCAGCAGTAAATCCGCTGGGACCTACGAGCAGTACTTC.

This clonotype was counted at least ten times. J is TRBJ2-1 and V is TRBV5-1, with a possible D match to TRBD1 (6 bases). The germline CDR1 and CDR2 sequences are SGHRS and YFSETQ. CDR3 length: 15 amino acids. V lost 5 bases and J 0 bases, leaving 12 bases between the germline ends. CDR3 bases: TGCGCCAGCAGGCCGGACAGACGCTCCTACAATGAGCAGTTCTTC. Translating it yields CASRPDRRSYNEQFF. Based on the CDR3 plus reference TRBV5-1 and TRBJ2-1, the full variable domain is KAGVTQTPRYLIKTRGQQVTLSCSPISGHRSVSWYQQTPGQGLQFLFEYFSETQRNKGNFPGRFSGRQFSNSRSEMNVSTLELGDSALYLCASRPDRRSYNEQFFGPGTRLTVL.

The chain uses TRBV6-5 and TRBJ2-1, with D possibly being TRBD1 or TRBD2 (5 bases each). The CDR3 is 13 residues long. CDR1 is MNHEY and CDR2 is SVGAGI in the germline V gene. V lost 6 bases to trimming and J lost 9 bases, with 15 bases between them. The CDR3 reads CASRSNRGVEQFF. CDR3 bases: TGTGCCAGCAGGTCAAATCGGGGCGTTGAGCAGTTCTTC.

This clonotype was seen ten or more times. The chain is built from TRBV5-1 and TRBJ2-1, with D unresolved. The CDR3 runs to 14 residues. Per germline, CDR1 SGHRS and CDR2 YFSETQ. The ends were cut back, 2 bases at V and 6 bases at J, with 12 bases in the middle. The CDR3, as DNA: TGCGCCAGCAGCTTCTCCGGTTACCCCAATGAGCAGTTCTTC. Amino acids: CASSFSGYPNEQFF. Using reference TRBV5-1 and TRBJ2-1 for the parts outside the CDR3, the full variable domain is KAGVTQTPRYLIKTRGQQVTLSCSPISGHRSVSWYQQTPGQGLQFLFEYFSETQRNKGNFPGRFSGRQFSNSRSEMNVSTLELGDSALYLCASSFSGYPNEQFFGPGTRLTVL.

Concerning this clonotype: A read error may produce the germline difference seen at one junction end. Here the CDR3 reads CGAHRRGRSEKLFF. The CDR3 DNA is TGCGGTGCCCATAGGAGGGGGCGCAGTGAAAAACTGTTTTTT. The genes are TRBV20-1 and TRBJ1-4; TRBD1 matches 7 bases. The CDR3 totals 14 residues. CDR1 and CDR2 from the germline V gene are DFQATT and SNEGSKA (reference sequence).

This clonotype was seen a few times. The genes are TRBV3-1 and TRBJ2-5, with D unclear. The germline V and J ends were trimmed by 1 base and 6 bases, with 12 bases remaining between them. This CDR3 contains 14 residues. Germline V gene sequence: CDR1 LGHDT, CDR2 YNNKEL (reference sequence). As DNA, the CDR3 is TGTGCCAGCAGCCAAGCCGCAGAGGTGAAGACCCAGTACTTC. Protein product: CASSQAAEVKTQYF.

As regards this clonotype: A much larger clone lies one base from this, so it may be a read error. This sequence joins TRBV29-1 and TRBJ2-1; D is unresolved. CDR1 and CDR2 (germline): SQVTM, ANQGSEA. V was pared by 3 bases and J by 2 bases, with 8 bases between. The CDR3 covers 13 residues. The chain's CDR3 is CSVEVRTYNEQFF. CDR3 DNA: TGCAGCGTTGAGGTCAGAACCTACAATGAGCAGTTCTTC.

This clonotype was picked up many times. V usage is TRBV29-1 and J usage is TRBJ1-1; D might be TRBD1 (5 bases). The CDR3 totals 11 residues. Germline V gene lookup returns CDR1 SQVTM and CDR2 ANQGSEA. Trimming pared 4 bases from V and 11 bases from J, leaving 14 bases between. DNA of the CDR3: TGCAGCGTTGTCGGAACAGGTTCGGCTTTCTTT. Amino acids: CSVVGTGSAFF.

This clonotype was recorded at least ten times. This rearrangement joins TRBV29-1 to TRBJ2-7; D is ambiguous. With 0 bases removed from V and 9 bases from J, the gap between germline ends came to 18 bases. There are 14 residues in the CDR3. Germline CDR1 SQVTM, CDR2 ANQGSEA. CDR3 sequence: CSVEDSLSTFGQYF. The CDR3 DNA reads TGCAGCGTTGAAGATTCTTTATCTACGTTTGGGCAGTACTTC.

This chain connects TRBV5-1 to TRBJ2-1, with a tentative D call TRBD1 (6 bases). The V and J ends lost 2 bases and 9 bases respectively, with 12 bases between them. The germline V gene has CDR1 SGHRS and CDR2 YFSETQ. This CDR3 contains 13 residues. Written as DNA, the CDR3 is TGCGCCAGCAGCTTAGACGTGGGGGCTGAGCAGTTCTTC. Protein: CASSLDVGAEQFF.

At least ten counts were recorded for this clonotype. The CDR3, as DNA: TGCGCCAGCAGCCCGTTAGGGACAGGGGGTTCTCTCTCTGGGGCCAACGTCCTGACTTTC. Its protein is CASSPLGTGGSLSGANVLTF. This chain uses TRBV4-1 with TRBJ2-6, with 11 positions matching TRBD1. Germline CDR1 is MGHRA and CDR2 is YSYEKL. Trimming at V came to 4 bases and at J to 0 bases, leaving 11 bases not matched to a gene. The CDR3 runs to 20 residues.

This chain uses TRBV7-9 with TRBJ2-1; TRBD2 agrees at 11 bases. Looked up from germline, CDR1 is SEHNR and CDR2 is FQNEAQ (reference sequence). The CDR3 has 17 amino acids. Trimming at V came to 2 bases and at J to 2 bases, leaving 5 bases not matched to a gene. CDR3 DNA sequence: TGTGCCAGCAGCTTAACTAGCGGGAGTAGCGCCTACAATGAGCAGTTCTTC. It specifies CASSLTSGSSAYNEQFF.

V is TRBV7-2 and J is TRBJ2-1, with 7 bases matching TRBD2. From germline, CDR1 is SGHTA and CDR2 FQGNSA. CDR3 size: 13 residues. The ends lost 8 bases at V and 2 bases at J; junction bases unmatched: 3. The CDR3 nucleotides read TGTGCCAGCCGCAGCGGGGCCTACAATGAGCAGTTCTTC. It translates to CASRSGAYNEQFF.

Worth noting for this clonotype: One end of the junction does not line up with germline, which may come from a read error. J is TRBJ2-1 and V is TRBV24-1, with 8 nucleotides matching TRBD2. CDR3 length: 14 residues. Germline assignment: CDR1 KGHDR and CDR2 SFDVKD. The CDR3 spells CATSDSGLGLEQFF. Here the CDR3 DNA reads TGTGCCACCAGCGATTCGGGACTAGGTCTTGAGCAGTTCTTC.

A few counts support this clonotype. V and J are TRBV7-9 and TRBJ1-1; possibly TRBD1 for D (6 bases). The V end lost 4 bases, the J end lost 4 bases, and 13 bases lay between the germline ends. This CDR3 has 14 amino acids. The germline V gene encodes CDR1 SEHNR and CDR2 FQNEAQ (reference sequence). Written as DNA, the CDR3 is TGTGCCAGCAGCTCGTCAGGGGTTGGCACTGAAGCTTTCTTT. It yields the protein CASSSSGVGTEAFF.

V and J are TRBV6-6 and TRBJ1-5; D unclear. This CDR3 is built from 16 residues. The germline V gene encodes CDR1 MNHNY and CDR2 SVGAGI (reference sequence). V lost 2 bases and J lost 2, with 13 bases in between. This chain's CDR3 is CASSYVTRRGNQPQHF. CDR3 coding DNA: TGTGCCAGCAGTTACGTCACCCGTAGGGGCAATCAGCCCCAGCATTTT.

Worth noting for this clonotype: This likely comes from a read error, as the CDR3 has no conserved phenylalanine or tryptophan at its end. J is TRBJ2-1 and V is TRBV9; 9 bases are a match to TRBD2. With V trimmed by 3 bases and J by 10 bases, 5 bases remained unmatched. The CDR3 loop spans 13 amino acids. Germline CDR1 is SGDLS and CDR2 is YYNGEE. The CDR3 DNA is TGTGCCAGCAGCGCGGGACTAGCAGGCGAGCAGTTCCTC. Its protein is CASSAGLAGEQFL.

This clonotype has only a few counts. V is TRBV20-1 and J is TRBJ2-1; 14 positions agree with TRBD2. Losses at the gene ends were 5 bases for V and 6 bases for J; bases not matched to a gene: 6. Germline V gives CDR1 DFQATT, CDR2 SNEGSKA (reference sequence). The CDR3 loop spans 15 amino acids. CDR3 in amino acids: CSALGTSGSINEQFF. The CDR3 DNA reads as TGCAGTGCTCTGGGGACTAGCGGGAGTATCAATGAGCAGTTCTTC.

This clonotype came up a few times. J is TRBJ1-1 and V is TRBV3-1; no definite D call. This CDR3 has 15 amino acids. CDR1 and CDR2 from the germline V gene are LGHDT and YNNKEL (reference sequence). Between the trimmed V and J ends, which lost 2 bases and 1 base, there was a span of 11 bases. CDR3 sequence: CASSQQAGSNTEAFF. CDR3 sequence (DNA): TGTGCCAGCAGCCAACAGGCGGGATCGAACACTGAAGCTTTCTTT.

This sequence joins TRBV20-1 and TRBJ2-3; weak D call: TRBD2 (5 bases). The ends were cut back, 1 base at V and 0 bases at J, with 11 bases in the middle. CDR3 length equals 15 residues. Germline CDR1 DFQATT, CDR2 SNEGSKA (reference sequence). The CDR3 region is CSARVPAESTDTQYF. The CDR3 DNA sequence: TGCAGTGCTAGAGTCCCAGCGGAAAGCACAGATACGCAGTATTTT.